These 26 T cell receptor beta chains originate from one sample sequenced in a study of blood T cells in healthy people across ages. Primers used in a second PCR of about 6 to 11 cycles were a sample-barcoded 5' primer and a J-beta primer mix. TCRdb reanalysed the 5' RACE reads using MiXCR and keeps one entry per CDR3 protein. The table shows about 730,000 distinct CDR3 sequences, with roughly two fifths occurring only once. Sequences were obtained from blood. The receptors stem from a woman aged 60-75 years in good health.

This clonotype was seen just once. This sequence joins TRBV11-1 and TRBJ2-1; D might be TRBD2 (7 bases). The CDR3 totals 18 residues. CDR1 and CDR2 from the germline V gene are SGHAT and FQDESV (reference sequence). V was trimmed by 5 bases and J by 0 bases, leaving 20 bases between them. The DNA of the CDR3 is TGTGCCAGCAGCCCGCTACGTGGGGGCGGGAGCTCCTACAATGAGCAGTTCTTC. Translation: CASSPLRGGGSSYNEQFF.

The J gene is TRBJ1-5, the V gene TRBV7-9; weak D call: TRBD1 (5 bases). The V end was cut by 4 bases, the J end by 8 bases, with 18 bases between. Germline CDR1 reads SEHNR; CDR2 reads FQNEAQ (reference sequence). This CDR3 has 15 residues. DNA for the CDR3: TGTGCCAGCAGCTCGGGGGGGATGGAATCAGAGCCCCAGCATTTT. Protein sequence: CASSSGGMESEPQHF.

The rearrangement uses TRBV18 and TRBJ2-3, with 8 bases matching TRBD1. The CDR3 has 16 amino acids. The germline V gene has CDR1 KGHSH and CDR2 LQKENI. The V segment lost 5 bases and the J segment 2 bases; nucleotides outside the gene matches: 9. The chain's CDR3 is CASSSQTGVVTDTQYF. The CDR3 coding sequence is TGTGCCAGCTCATCTCAGACAGGGGTTGTCACAGATACGCAGTATTTT. Drawing the rest from reference TRBV18 and TRBJ2-3, the complete variable domain is NAGVMQNPRHLVRRRGQEARLRCSPMKGHSHVYWYRQLPEEGLKFMVYLQKENIIDESGMPKERFSAEFPKEGPSILRIQQVVRGDSAAYFCASSSQTGVVTDTQYFGPGTRLTVL.

Concerning this clonotype: It may be a read error: a sequence one base away is much more abundant. CDR3 nucleotides: TGTGCCAGCAGCTCCCCAGCGGGAGGGGATGAGCAGTTCTTC. Translating gives CASSSPAGGDEQFF. This chain joins TRBV11-2 and TRBJ2-1, with 10 bases aligning to TRBD2. There are 14 residues in the CDR3. From germline, CDR1 is SGHAT and CDR2 FQNNGV. The ends lost 4 bases at V and 8 bases at J; junction bases unmatched: 5.

This chain links TRBV20-1 with TRBJ1-1; D is undetermined. This CDR3 spans 13 amino acids. Trimming stripped 7 bases from V and 1 base from J, with 13 bases between. Germline V gene data show CDR1 as DFQATT and CDR2 as SNEGSKA (reference sequence). The CDR3 is CSVKRARNTEAFF. The CDR3 DNA follows: TGCAGTGTCAAGAGGGCCCGGAACACTGAAGCTTTCTTT.

The chain joins TRBV29-1 to TRBJ1-2, with 7 bases identical to TRBD1. Trimming removed 7 bases from V and 4 bases from J; junction bases left unmatched: 9. The germline gives CDR1 SQVTM, CDR2 ANQGSEA. The CDR3 has 13 residues. The CDR3 region has the DNA TGCAGCGCTGTTTACAGGGGTGGCTATGGCTACACCTTC. Its translation is CSAVYRGGYGYTF.

CDR3 region: CSARGVAGGRYDNEQFF. The CDR3 DNA is TGCAGTGCTAGAGGGGTAGCGGGAGGTCGCTACGACAATGAGCAGTTCTTC. The J gene is TRBJ2-1, the V gene TRBV20-1; 10 bases are a match to TRBD2. In germline, CDR1 is DFQATT, CDR2 SNEGSKA (reference sequence). With 1 base clipped from V and 5 bases from J, the junction kept 11 bases outside the gene matches. This CDR3 spans 17 amino acids.

In this sample, this clonotype turned up many times. V is TRBV29-1 and J is TRBJ2-1; D possibly matches TRBD1 or TRBD2 (5 bases each). Trimming pared 5 bases from V and 2 bases from J, leaving 10 bases between. This CDR3 has 13 residues. The germline V gene has CDR1 SQVTM and CDR2 ANQGSEA. The CDR3 spells CSVRDQPYNEQFF. The CDR3, as DNA: TGCAGCGTTCGGGACCAACCCTACAATGAGCAGTTCTTC.

Notes on this clonotype: One end of the junction does not line up with germline, which may come from a read error. This chain uses TRBV15 with TRBJ2-5, with 9 bases matching TRBD2. The CDR3 sequence is 16 residues long. The germline CDR1 and CDR2 sequences are LNHNV and YYDKDF (reference sequence). DNA of the CDR3: TGTGTCACCAGCAGAGTAGCGGGAGCACACTACAATGAGCAGTACTTC. As protein: CVTSRVAGAHYNEQYF.

V is TRBV11-2 and J is TRBJ2-1, with 8 bases matching TRBD2. The better agreement between TRBJ2-7 and the DNA end casts doubt on the J call. CDR3 length: 15 amino acids. Looked up from germline, CDR1 is SGHAT and CDR2 is FQNNGV. The CDR3 DNA reads TGTGCCAGCAGCCACTCAGCGGGGGCCTACAATGAGCAGTACTTC. Residues: CASSHSAGAYNEQYF.

The chain has TRBV20-1 and TRBJ2-1; 7 nucleotides align to TRBD2. V lost 1 base and J lost 3; bases outside the gene matches: 9. CDR1 is DFQATT, CDR2 SNEGSKA, per germline (reference sequence). CDR3 length equals 16 residues. CDR3 protein: CSARVVAGANYNEQFF. DNA for the CDR3: TGCAGTGCTAGAGTGGTTGCGGGAGCTAACTACAATGAGCAGTTCTTC.

This chain links TRBV30 with TRBJ1-4; 7 bases align to TRBD1. Germline-derived CDR1 and CDR2 are GTSNPN and SVGIG (reference sequence). The CDR3 totals 15 residues. V shed 0 bases, J shed 8 bases, and the junction held 9 bases outside the gene matches. CDR3 protein: CAWSVPDRDLEKLFF. In DNA form, the CDR3 reads TGTGCCTGGAGTGTCCCAGACAGGGATCTGGAAAAACTGTTTTTT.

This clonotype turned up a few times. The chain employs TRBV7-2 and TRBJ2-5; 13 bases are a match to TRBD2. The ends lost 5 bases at V and 4 bases at J; junction bases unmatched: 7. The CDR3 is 16 amino acids. Germline values: CDR1 SGHTA, CDR2 FQGNSA. DNA for the CDR3: TGTGCCAGCAGCATATTACTAGCGGGAGGGGCAGAGACCCAGTACTTC. Translation: CASSILLAGGAETQYF. The full variable domain, in which reference TRBV7-2 and TRBJ2-5 provide the parts outside the CDR3, is GAGVSQSPSNKVTEKGKDVELRCDPISGHTALYWYRQSLGQGLEFLIYFQGNSAPDKSGLPSDRFSAERTGGSVSTLTIQRTQQEDSAVYLCASSILLAGGAETQYFGPGTRLLVL.

For this clonotype: A much bigger clone sits one base away, suggesting this may be a read error. This rearrangement joins TRBV12-3 or TRBV12-4 to TRBJ2-5; 7 bases match TRBD1. The end of the DNA aligns better with TRBJ2-1, so the J call may be wrong. This CDR3 spans 15 amino acids. The CDR3 sequence: CASSPNNRGQETQFF. The DNA for the CDR3 is TGTGCCAGCAGTCCTAACAACAGGGGACAAGAGACCCAGTTCTTC.

This clonotype was seen a few times. The gene calls are TRBV27 and TRBJ2-5; 7 bases agree with TRBD2. The CDR3 has 15 amino acids. Trimming cost V 4 bases and J 4 bases; bases outside gene matches: 9. Germline CDR1 reads MNHEY; CDR2 reads SMNVEV (reference sequence). CDR3 nucleotides: TGTGCCAGCAGTTGGGTCATGGGGGAGGGAGAGACCCAGTACTTC. As protein: CASSWVMGEGETQYF.

The chain links TRBV4-2 to TRBJ2-2; D is undetermined. V was trimmed by 5 bases and J by 6 bases, leaving 10 bases between them. CDR1 and CDR2 (germline): LGHNA, YNFKEQ. This CDR3 has 13 amino acids. The CDR3 loop is CASSAHSAGELFF. For the CDR3, the DNA is TGTGCCAGCAGCGCCCACTCGGCCGGGGAGCTGTTTTTT.

Remarks on this clonotype: This may be a read error, as it is one base from a much larger clone. V usage is TRBV12-3 or TRBV12-4 and J usage is TRBJ2-5; D gene uncertain. V lost 5 bases and J lost 11, with 12 bases in between. This CDR3 is 11 amino acids long. The CDR3 DNA reads as TGTGCCAGCAGTGTAGTCAATGAGCAGTACTTC. Translated: CASSVVNEQYF.

This clonotype occurred a few times. The V and J genes are TRBV3-1 and TRBJ1-1, with D maybe TRBD1 (5 bases). The CDR3 covers 14 residues. From germline, CDR1 is LGHDT and CDR2 YNNKEL (reference sequence). The V and J ends lost 1 base and 5 bases respectively, with 11 bases between them. As DNA, the CDR3 is TGTGCCAGCAGCCAAGCTACGGGGGGGACTGAAGCTTTCTTT. This codes for CASSQATGGTEAFF.

This chain joins TRBV7-9 and TRBJ2-7, with 10 bases that match TRBD1. Germline V lookup: CDR1 SEHNR, CDR2 FQNEAQ (reference sequence). V gave up 5 bases and J gave up 1 base; unmatched junction bases: 5. The CDR3 length is 15 residues. The CDR3: CASSLGQGVSYEQYF. CDR3 in DNA: TGTGCCAGCAGCCTCGGACAGGGGGTATCCTACGAGCAGTACTTC.

In its sample, this clonotype was seen once. This chain links TRBV7-9 with TRBJ2-5; TRBD2 aligns across 7 bases. CDR1 is SEHNR, CDR2 FQNEAQ, per germline (reference sequence). There are 16 residues in the CDR3. With 2 bases clipped from V and 11 bases from J, the junction kept 17 bases outside the gene matches. The CDR3 here is CASSLSLAGVVDEQYF. The CDR3, as DNA: TGTGCCAGCAGCTTATCGCTGGCGGGAGTGGTAGATGAGCAGTACTTC. The variable domain in full, with the rest retrieved from reference TRBV7-9 and TRBJ2-5, is DTGVSQNPRHKITKRGQNVTFRCDPISEHNRLYWYRQTLGQGPEFLTYFQNEAQLEKSRLLSDRFSAERPKGSFSTLEIQRTEQGDSAMYLCASSLSLAGVVDEQYFGPGTRLLVL.

The chain recombines TRBV20-1 with TRBJ2-5; D is undetermined. Germline CDR1 is DFQATT and CDR2 is SNEGSKA (reference sequence). CDR3 length: 13 residues. Trimming took 6 bases from V and 2 from J, leaving 13 bases between them. The CDR3 DNA sequence: TGCAGTGCCGTAGCCGGAGTTCAAGAGACCCAGTACTTC. Protein product: CSAVAGVQETQYF.

There are a few counts of this clonotype. V usage is TRBV6-6 and J usage is TRBJ1-5; D ambiguous. CDR1 and CDR2 from the germline V gene are MNHNY and SVGAGI (reference sequence). The V gene lost 8 bases and the J gene lost 4 bases, with 12 bases spanning the gap. The CDR3 loop spans 13 amino acids. Here the CDR3 DNA reads TGTGCCAGCGGACCGGGCCATAATCAGCCCCAGCATTTT. It codes for CASGPGHNQPQHF.

The chain employs TRBV20-1 and TRBJ2-2, with 11 bases aligning to TRBD2. The ends lost 4 bases at V and 5 bases at J; junction bases unmatched: 6. CDR1 DFQATT and CDR2 SNEGSKA come from the germline V gene (reference sequence). The CDR3 spans 15 residues. CDR3 region: CSAKTSGRGTGELFF. The CDR3 DNA reads as TGCAGTGCTAAAACTAGCGGGAGAGGTACCGGGGAGCTGTTTTTT.

The gene calls are TRBV27 and TRBJ2-7, with 9 bases fitting TRBD1. The CDR3 sequence is 15 residues long. In germline, CDR1 is MNHEY, CDR2 SMNVEV (reference sequence). Trimming removed 9 bases from V and 6 bases from J; junction bases left unmatched: 15. CDR3 sequence (DNA): TGTGCCAGTTTGCCTAACCGGGACAGGGTCCGCGAGCAGTACTTC. It translates to CASLPNRDRVREQYF.

The genes are TRBV20-1 and TRBJ2-5; 9 nucleotides match TRBD2. The ends lost 4 bases at V and 4 bases at J; junction bases unmatched: 7. The CDR3 has 14 amino acids. Germline values: CDR1 DFQATT, CDR2 SNEGSKA (reference sequence). The CDR3 sequence: CSAKVAGGRETQYF. CDR3 coding DNA: TGCAGTGCTAAGGTGGCGGGGGGGAGAGAGACCCAGTACTTC.

This clonotype was found a few times. The rearrangement joins TRBV5-1 to TRBJ2-5; the match to TRBD2 covers 13 bases. After removal of 5 bases from V and 2 bases from J, the junction contained 6 bases not matched to a gene. The germline V gene has CDR1 SGHRS and CDR2 YFSETQ. The CDR3 extends over 16 amino acids. CDR3 sequence (DNA): TGCGCCAGCAGGAGACTAGCGGGGGGTCTTCAAGAGACCCAGTACTTC. It codes for CASRRLAGGLQETQYF.